The 28 T cell receptor beta chains in this list originate from one sample, sequenced in a study of T cell responses to AZD1222 COVID-19 vaccine. Assay: immunoSEQ multiplex PCR; the TCRdb copy retains only in-frame clones and omits some. The table lists 95,000 to 130,000 clones, roughly 87% of them singletons. Material: peripheral blood, obtained on day 0 of AZD1222 vaccination. Receptors originate from an adult in good health.

The rearrangement links TRBV6-5 to TRBJ1-1, with 9 bases that match TRBD1. The V gene end was trimmed by 6 bases and the J gene end by 7 bases; junction bases not matched to a gene: 12. CDR1 and CDR2 from the germline V gene are MNHEY and SVGAGI. CDR3 length: 15 amino acids. The CDR3 loop is CASSQGQGRLDEAFF. The CDR3 bases are TGTGCCAGCAGCCAGGGACAGGGAAGGTTGGATGAAGCTTTCTTT.

The chain couples TRBV25-1 to TRBJ1-1; D is undetermined. CDR1 MGHDK and CDR2 SYGVNS come from the germline V gene. Trimming took off 3 bases at V and 1 base at J, with 9 bases between the two ends. This CDR3 contains 14 residues. As DNA, the CDR3 is TGTGCCAGCAGTGACCTCCAGCGGAACACTGAAGCTTTCTTT. Encoded protein: CASSDLQRNTEAFF. Full variable domain (outside the CDR3, taken from reference TRBV25-1 and TRBJ1-1): EADIYQTPRYLVIGTGKKITLECSQTMGHDKMYWYQQDPGMELHLIHYSYGVNSTEKGDLSSESTVSRIRTEHFPLTLESARPSHTSQYLCASSDLQRNTEAFFGQGTRLTVV.

The rearrangement joins TRBV19 to TRBJ1-1; tentatively, D is TRBD1 (5 bases). V was trimmed by 3 bases and J by 1 base, leaving 15 bases between them. Germline loops: CDR1 LNHDA, CDR2 SQIVND (reference sequence). The CDR3 spans 16 residues. The CDR3 protein is CASSIGRVGPNTEAFF. CDR3 nucleotides: TGTGCCAGTAGTATCGGCAGGGTGGGACCGAACACTGAAGCTTTCTTT.

The V and J genes are TRBV15 and TRBJ1-5; no clear D gene. CDR1 is LNHNV and CDR2 is YYDKDF in the germline V gene (reference sequence). The ends were cut back, 0 bases at V and 6 bases at J, with 9 bases in the middle. The CDR3 is 14 residues long. This CDR3 is CATSRDRVAQPQHF. CDR3 in DNA: TGTGCCACCAGCAGAGATAGGGTAGCTCAGCCCCAGCATTTT.

The V and J genes are TRBV6-2 or TRBV6-3 and TRBJ2-1; TRBD2 matches 12 bases. The CDR3 spans 16 residues. Germline V gene lookup returns CDR1 MNHEY and CDR2 SVGEGT. Unmatched junction bases numbered 7, after V lost 6 bases and J lost 4 bases. This CDR3 is CASSLRLAGVYNEQFF. The CDR3 bases are TGTGCCAGCAGCCTCAGACTAGCGGGAGTTTACAATGAGCAGTTCTTC.

The rearrangement uses TRBV7-6 and TRBJ1-4; D uncertain. This CDR3 is built from 15 residues. Germline V gene lookup returns CDR1 SGHVS and CDR2 FNYEAQ. Trimming removed 4 bases from V and 5 bases from J, with 14 bases in between. The CDR3 here is CASSSPWQVNEKLFF. The CDR3 DNA is TGTGCCAGCAGCTCCCCCTGGCAGGTAAATGAAAAACTGTTTTTT.

V gene TRBV19 combines with J gene TRBJ2-4, with D perhaps TRBD1 or TRBD2 (5 bases each). This CDR3 has 16 residues. Germline assignment: CDR1 LNHDA and CDR2 SQIVND (reference sequence). Trimming took off 6 bases at V and 0 bases at J, with 15 bases between the two ends. The CDR3 DNA reads as TGTGCCAGTAGCGACGGGGCCCGTCTAGCCAAAAACATTCAGTACTTC. Translated: CASSDGARLAKNIQYF.

This clone was counted a single time. The chain uses TRBV10-3 and TRBJ1-2, with a possible D match to TRBD1 (5 bases). This CDR3 has 13 residues. V was shortened by 3 bases and J by 4 bases, with 9 bases between the two germline ends. Germline values: CDR1 ENHRY, CDR2 SYGVKD. The DNA for the CDR3 is TGTGCCATCAGTGAAGGGGACGTCTATGGCTACACCTTC. It translates to CAISEGDVYGYTF.

The chain combines TRBV19 with TRBJ1-5; D remains unclear. Germline CDR1 is LNHDA and CDR2 is SQIVND (reference sequence). With 5 bases removed from V and 2 bases from J, the gap between germline ends came to 13 bases. This CDR3 is built from 15 residues. In DNA, the CDR3 is TGTGCCAGTAGTTACGACACTCTGGGCAATCAGCCCCAGCATTTT. Protein sequence: CASSYDTLGNQPQHF.

This clone showed up just once. This chain connects TRBV6-5 to TRBJ2-7, with 10 bases identical to TRBD2. The germline V gene has CDR1 MNHEY and CDR2 SVGAGI. Trimming removed 3 bases from V and 0 bases from J; junction bases left unmatched: 5. CDR3 length equals 16 residues. For the CDR3, the DNA is TGTGCCAGCAGTTATACTAGCGGGGCAAACTCCTACGAGCAGTACTTC. Translated: CASSYTSGANSYEQYF.

The chain couples TRBV9 to TRBJ1-5; D is uncertain. Germline values: CDR1 SGDLS, CDR2 YYNGEE. Trimming removed 0 bases at V and 6 bases at J, with 7 bases between. The CDR3 has 13 residues. Here the CDR3 DNA reads TGTGCCAGCAGCGTAGCCCCGGGTCAGCCCCAGCATTTT. This gives the protein CASSVAPGQPQHF.

This chain uses TRBV4-1 with TRBJ1-4; no reliable D call. Per the germline V gene, CDR1 is MGHRA and CDR2 is YSYEKL. The CDR3 spans 17 residues. The germline V and J ends were trimmed by 3 bases and 0 bases, with 14 bases remaining between them. CDR3 region: CASSQPFIGATNEKLFF. In DNA form, the CDR3 reads TGCGCCAGCAGCCAGCCTTTTATTGGGGCAACTAATGAAAAACTGTTTTTT.

V gene TRBV5-4 combines with J gene TRBJ2-1; 16 bases match TRBD2. The CDR3 covers 16 residues. CDR1 is SGHNT and CDR2 is YYREEE in the germline V gene (reference sequence). The junction had 7 bases not matched to a gene; V was cut back by 5 bases and J by 8 bases. CDR3 protein: CASRPGLAGGPHEQFF. The CDR3 nucleotides are TGTGCCAGCAGGCCGGGACTAGCGGGAGGGCCCCATGAGCAGTTCTTC.

This rearrangement joins TRBV10-3 to TRBJ2-7; D perhaps matches TRBD2 (7 bases). The length of the CDR3 is 14 residues. In germline, CDR1 is ENHRY, CDR2 SYGVKD. V dropped 4 bases and J dropped 5 bases, with 15 bases sitting between them. The CDR3: CAISGGGHTNEQYF. The DNA of the CDR3 is TGTGCCATCAGTGGGGGGGGCCATACGAACGAGCAGTACTTC.

The chain joins TRBV19 to TRBJ1-5; 7 bases agree with TRBD1. In germline, CDR1 is LNHDA, CDR2 SQIVND (reference sequence). The V segment lost 5 bases and the J segment 2 bases; nucleotides outside the gene matches: 6. The CDR3 extends over 15 amino acids. The CDR3 coding sequence is TGTGCCAGTAGTTACAGGGGTTCTGGCAATCAGCCCCAGCATTTT. It codes for CASSYRGSGNQPQHF.

J is TRBJ2-5 and V is TRBV5-5, with 8 bases that match TRBD2. CDR3 length: 14 amino acids. V shed 5 bases, J shed 4 bases, and the junction held 7 bases outside the gene matches. CDR1 SGHKS and CDR2 YYEKEE come from the germline V gene (reference sequence). CDR3 DNA sequence: TGTGCCAGCAGTTCCGGACTAGCATTAGAGACCCAGTACTTC. Translating gives CASSSGLALETQYF.

The rearrangement joins TRBV7-2 to TRBJ2-2; 8 bases fit TRBD2. The CDR3 extends over 14 amino acids. J gave up 6 bases and V 6 bases, and 6 bases lay outside the gene matches. CDR1 and CDR2 from the germline V gene are SGHTA and FQGNSA. CDR3 sequence (DNA): TGTGCCAGCAGGGACGGGAGGGCCCCCGGGGAGCTGTTTTTT. This gives the protein CASRDGRAPGELFF.

Remarks on this clone: The germline gene is not matched at one end of the junction; a read error may be the cause. This chain uses TRBV6-2 or TRBV6-3 with TRBJ2-3; 9 bases are a match to TRBD2. This CDR3 has 12 amino acids. Germline V gives CDR1 MNHEY, CDR2 SVGEGT. CDR3 in amino acids: CASSTSGGIDNF. CDR3 nucleotides: TGTGCCAGCAGTACCAGCGGGGGGATCGATAATTTT.

The rearrangement links TRBV5-4 to TRBJ1-2; a possible D gene is TRBD1 (5 bases). The CDR3 is 15 residues long. Germline lookup yields CDR1 SGHNT and CDR2 YYREEE (reference sequence). V lost 4 bases and J 3 bases, leaving 16 bases between the germline ends. The CDR3 nucleotides are TGTGCCAGCAGCGCCGGGACTGAGACGGACTATGGCTACACCTTC. Translation: CASSAGTETDYGYTF. The full variable domain, completed using reference TRBV5-4 and TRBJ1-2, is ETGVTQSPTHLIKTRGQQVTLRCSSQSGHNTVSWYQQALGQGPQFIFQYYREEENGRGNFPPRFSGLQFPNYSSELNVNALELDDSALYLCASSAGTETDYGYTFGSGTRLTVV.

The V gene is TRBV6-5, the J gene TRBJ1-1, with D maybe TRBD1 (6 bases). The V and J ends lost 10 bases and 1 base respectively, with 13 bases between them. Germline CDR1 and CDR2: MNHEY and SVGAGI. This CDR3 contains 13 residues. The CDR3 DNA reads TGTGCCACCGCCTGGGGACAGAACACTGAAGCTTTCTTT. Encoded protein: CATAWGQNTEAFF.

This chain uses TRBV10-3 with TRBJ1-1; 12 bases are a match to TRBD1. This CDR3 contains 16 residues. The V gene end was trimmed by 6 bases and the J gene end by 9 bases; junction bases not matched to a gene: 14. Germline assignment: CDR1 ENHRY and CDR2 SYGVKD. The CDR3 reads CAISPGTGGALSKAFF. The DNA for the CDR3 is TGTGCCATCAGCCCTGGGACAGGGGGCGCGTTATCTAAAGCTTTCTTT.

This sequence joins TRBV25-1 and TRBJ2-7; TRBD2 might be the D (6 bases). Deletions cut 1 base from V and 5 bases from J, with 12 bases between. The germline gives CDR1 MGHDK, CDR2 SYGVNS. The CDR3 totals 14 residues. Here the CDR3 reads CASSEWRGYHEQYF. The CDR3 DNA reads TGTGCCAGCAGTGAATGGAGGGGTTACCACGAGCAGTACTTC.

This chain uses TRBV6-5 with TRBJ1-1; the match to TRBD1 covers 8 bases. J was trimmed by 6 bases and V by 6 bases; bases with no gene match: 6. Germline loops: CDR1 MNHEY, CDR2 SVGAGI. The CDR3 sequence is 13 residues long. CDR3 residues: CASRTNRGSEAFF. DNA of the CDR3: TGTGCCAGCAGAACTAACAGGGGGTCTGAAGCTTTCTTT.

Only one count was recorded for this clone. The chain joins TRBV9 to TRBJ2-7; tentative D call: TRBD2 (5 bases). Deletions cut 2 bases from V and 2 bases from J, with 11 bases between. The germline gives CDR1 SGDLS, CDR2 YYNGEE. The length of the CDR3 is 14 residues. CDR3 sequence: CASSVSSRTYEQYF. The CDR3 DNA is TGTGCCAGCAGCGTTTCTAGCCGTACCTACGAGCAGTACTTC. Supplemented by reference TRBV9 and TRBJ2-7, the full variable domain reads DSGVTQTPKHLITATGQRVTLRCSPRSGDLSVYWYQQSLDQGLQFLIQYYNGEERAKGNILERFSAQQFPDLHSELNLSSLELGDSALYFCASSVSSRTYEQYFGPGTRLTVT.

The V and J genes are TRBV7-9 and TRBJ1-2; D perhaps matches TRBD1 (6 bases). Trimming pared 2 bases from V and 6 bases from J, leaving 10 bases between. The CDR3 covers 13 residues. From germline, CDR1 is SEHNR and CDR2 FQNEAQ (reference sequence). The CDR3 DNA is TGTGCCAGCAGCTTATACGGGGGCGATGGCTACACCTTC. Its protein product is CASSLYGGDGYTF.

V usage is TRBV28 and J usage is TRBJ2-1, with D uncertain. Germline V gene sequence: CDR1 MDHEN, CDR2 SYDVKM. This CDR3 is built from 12 residues. Trimming left V 7 bases short and J 7 bases short, with 11 bases between. This CDR3 reads CASTHLGNEQFF. The CDR3 region has the DNA TGTGCCAGCACCCACCTCGGGAATGAGCAGTTCTTC.

The genes are TRBV19 and TRBJ1-4; D call uncertain. This CDR3 comprises 16 residues. The germline gives CDR1 LNHDA, CDR2 SQIVND (reference sequence). V gave up 3 bases and J gave up 4 bases, with 15 bases separating them. DNA of the CDR3: TGTGCCAGTAGTATTTGGCCGGCCGCTTTTAATGAAAAACTGTTTTTT. Its translation is CASSIWPAAFNEKLFF. The complete variable domain, with remaining parts taken from reference TRBV19 and TRBJ1-4, reads DGGITQSPKYLFRKEGQNVTLSCEQNLNHDAMYWYRQDPGQGLRLIYYSQIVNDFQKGDIAEGYSVSREKKESFPLTVTSAQKNPTAFYLCASSIWPAAFNEKLFFGSGTQLSVL.

The chain couples TRBV6-5 to TRBJ1-1, with 7 bases identical to TRBD1. Trimming cost V 0 bases and J 0 bases; bases outside gene matches: 4. There are 16 residues in the CDR3. CDR1 is MNHEY and CDR2 is SVGAGI in the germline V gene. The CDR3 loop reads CASSYSVTGVNTEAFF. CDR3 sequence (DNA): TGTGCCAGCAGTTACTCAGTCACAGGGGTGAACACTGAAGCTTTCTTT.